This T cell receptor beta chain was recorded in a study of shared clonotypes between healthy human individuals. On this clone: Its antigen remains unknown.

Study-level points and caveats: Memory subsets generally showed smaller estimated richness than naive subsets did.

V lost 6 bases to trimming and J lost 0 bases, with 5 bases between them. From germline, CDR1 is MNHEY and CDR2 SVGAGI. This CDR3 comprises 13 residues. CD45RO-negative CD8 cells positively selected for CCR7 made up the naive population, which excluded terminally differentiated effector memory CD45RA+ cells. Each subset's genomic DNA was split evenly across several immunoSEQ plates. Per sorted-subset replicate PCR, input was roughly 200 ng DNA, representing roughly 28,000 T cell genomes. Profiling relied on immunoSEQ multiplex PCR, and the TCRdb table lists in-frame clones only, not all of them. The data hold over 2,000,000 clones, with around 95% observed a single time.

Material: naive CD8+ T cells from PBMCs. The J gene is TRBJ1-4, the V gene TRBV6-5; no definite D call. The receptor comes from a man aged 18 to 35 in good health. Some clones in this sample may be carry-over from other donors' samples. Here the CDR3 reads CASRTATNEKLFF. In DNA, the CDR3 is TGTGCCAGCAGGACCGCAACTAATGAAAAACTGTTTTTT.